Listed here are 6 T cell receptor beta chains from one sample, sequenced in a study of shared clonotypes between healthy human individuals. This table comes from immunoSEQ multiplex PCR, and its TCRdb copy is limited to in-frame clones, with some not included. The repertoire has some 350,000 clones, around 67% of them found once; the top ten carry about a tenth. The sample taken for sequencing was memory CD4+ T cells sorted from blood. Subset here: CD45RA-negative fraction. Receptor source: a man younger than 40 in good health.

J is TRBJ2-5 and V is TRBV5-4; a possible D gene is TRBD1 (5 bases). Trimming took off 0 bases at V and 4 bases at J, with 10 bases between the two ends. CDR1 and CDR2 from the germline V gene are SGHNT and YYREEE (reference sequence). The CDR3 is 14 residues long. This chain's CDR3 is CASSLEAGSETQYF. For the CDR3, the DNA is TGTGCCAGCAGCTTGGAGGCAGGGTCAGAGACCCAGTACTTC.

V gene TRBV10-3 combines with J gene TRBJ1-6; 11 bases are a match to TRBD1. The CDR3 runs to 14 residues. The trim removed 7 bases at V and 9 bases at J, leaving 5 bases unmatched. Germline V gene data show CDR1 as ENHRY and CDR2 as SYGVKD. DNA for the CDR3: TGTGCCATCACGTCGGACAGGGGGCCTTCACCCCTCCACTTT. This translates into CAITSDRGPSPLHF.

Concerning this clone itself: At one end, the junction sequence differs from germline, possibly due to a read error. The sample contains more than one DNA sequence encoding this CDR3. The CDR3 reads CASSPRTGNEKLFF. Here the CDR3 DNA reads TGTGCCAGCTCACCGCGGACAGGAAATGAAAAGCTGTTTTTT. This sequence joins TRBV18 and TRBJ1-4, with 7 bases identical to TRBD1. CDR3 length: 14 residues. Germline loops: CDR1 KGHSH, CDR2 LQKENI. The whole variable domain, remainder taken from reference TRBV18 and TRBJ1-4, is NAGVMQNPRHLVRRRGQEARLRCSPMKGHSHVYWYRQLPEEGLKFMVYLQKENIIDESGMPKERFSAEFPKEGPSILRIQQVVRGDSAAYFCASSPRTGNEKLFFGSGTQLSVL.

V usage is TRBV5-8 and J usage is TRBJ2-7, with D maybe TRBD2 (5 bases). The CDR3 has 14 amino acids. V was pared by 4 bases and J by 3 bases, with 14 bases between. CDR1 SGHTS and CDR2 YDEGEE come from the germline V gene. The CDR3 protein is CASSPLRGNYEQYF. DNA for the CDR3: TGTGCCAGCAGCCCGCTACGGGGTAACTACGAGCAGTACTTC.

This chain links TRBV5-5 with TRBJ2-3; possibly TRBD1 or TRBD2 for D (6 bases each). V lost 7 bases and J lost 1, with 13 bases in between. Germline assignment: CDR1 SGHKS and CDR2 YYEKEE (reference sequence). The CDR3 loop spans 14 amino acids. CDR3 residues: CASPSGAGTDTQYF. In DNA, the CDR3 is TGTGCCAGCCCTTCGGGGGCGGGCACAGATACGCAGTATTTT. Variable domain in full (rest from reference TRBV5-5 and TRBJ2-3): DAGVTQSPTHLIKTRGQQVTLRCSPISGHKSVSWYQQVLGQGPQFIFQYYEKEERGRGNFPDRFSARQFPNYSSELNVNALLLGDSALYLCASPSGAGTDTQYFGPGTRLTVL.

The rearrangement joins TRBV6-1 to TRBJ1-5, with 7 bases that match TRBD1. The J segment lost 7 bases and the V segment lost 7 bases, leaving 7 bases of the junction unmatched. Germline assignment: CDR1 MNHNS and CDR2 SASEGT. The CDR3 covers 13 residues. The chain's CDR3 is CASTRDRGQPQHF. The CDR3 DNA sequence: TGTGCCAGCACCCGGGACAGAGGGCAGCCCCAGCATTTT.